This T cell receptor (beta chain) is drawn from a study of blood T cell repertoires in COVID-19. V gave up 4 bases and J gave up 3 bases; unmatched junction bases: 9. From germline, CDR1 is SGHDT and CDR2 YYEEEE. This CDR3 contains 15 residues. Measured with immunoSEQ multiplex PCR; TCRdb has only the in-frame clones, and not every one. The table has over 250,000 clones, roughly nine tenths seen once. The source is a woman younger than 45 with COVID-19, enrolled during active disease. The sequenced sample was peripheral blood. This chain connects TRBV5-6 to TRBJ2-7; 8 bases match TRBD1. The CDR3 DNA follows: TGTGCCAGCAGCAAGCAGGGGGCGCAGGTCTACGAGCAGTACTTC. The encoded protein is CASSKQGAQVYEQYF.